The source of this T cell receptor (beta chain) is a study of blood T cell repertoires in COVID-19 (TCRdb year 2020). With regard to the full study: The collaborator samples originated in the United States, Italy and Spain and spanned the acute and convalescent phases of COVID-19. A de-identified subject ID, COVID-19 status, age in years and sex were almost always included in the sample metadata. The material from the prospective study consisted of cDNA or gDNA derived from T cells, B-cell-depleted T cells, or PBMCs. Where HLA class I and class II types were available, the types were taken from metadata supplied by the sample provider, not from assay-based typing. A freely available public database, intended as a resource for researchers studying the immune response to SARS-CoV-2, is where the repertoires were released. Subjects who had been exposed to COVID-19, were actively infected with it, or had recovered from it provided the deeply sampled blood TCRbeta repertoires that made up the dataset. The samples were drawn from two sources: the first 160 participants of the ongoing ImmuneRACE study, and some 1,300 subjects contributed by 6 global collaborators.

CDR1 is given as SGHKS and CDR2 as YYEKEE, both from the germline V gene (reference sequence). There are 14 amino acids in the CDR3, from cysteine to phenylalanine inclusive. Only CDR3 DNA remains: 42 bases, in frame from the first base. Trimming removed 3 bases from V and 2 bases from J, leaving 11 bases between the germline ends. The paper as a whole reports these results and caveats: The quantity of clinical and demographic metadata differed by source and by participant and was supplied without curation.

In the prospective study, participants were roughly 18 to 95 years old, resided in 25 or so geographic areas of the United States, and were enrolled through a virtual design. To assign participants to cohorts, the prospective study relied on clinical history that participants themselves reported in a screening survey and a study questionnaire. ImmuneRACE Cohort 3 recovered participants were defined by two consecutive negative NP/OP PCR tests, healthcare professional clearance, or symptom resolution. Each participant in the prospective study had whole blood, serum and a nasopharyngeal or oropharyngeal swab collected by mobile phlebotomists. Over an approximately two-month period, participants in the prospective study had the option of providing additional blood draws and questionnaires. Blood samples from the prospective study were shipped frozen or at room temperature prior to DNA extraction. In regard to this clone: There is no known antigen for this receptor. Base qualities were left out, and no much larger clone turns up one base away.

TCRbeta CDR3 regions were amplified from genomic DNA by means of the immunoSEQ Assay, a bias-controlled multiplex PCR. The source study handled its data this way. Nucleated cell counts per sample were estimated from amplification of reference gene primers within the assay. Sequence reads were collapsed and filtered to measure the absolute abundance of every unique TCRbeta CDR3 rearrangement. For each sample, productive Simpson clonality was calculated as the square root of Simpson's diversity index over productive rearrangements. Held by TCRdb, this immuneACCESS table contains in-frame sequences only and omits some clones. Under half of the omission traces to an unresolved V gene where checked; the cause of the rest is unknown. That table supplies the V and J calls and clone size; D and trimming were determined from the DNA. Present in this sample are 300,000 to 350,000 clones, around 90% of which were seen just once. The ten largest clones capture over 4.5% of the sample.

The V and J genes are TRBV5-5 and TRBJ1-2; TRBD1 is a weak D gene call, 6 bases matching. The TCR originated in a man aged 25 to 45 who had recovered from COVID-19. Sequencing was done on a sample of PBMCs or T cells enriched from blood (not recorded which). CDR3 sequence: CASSSQGRNYGYTF. The nucleotide sequence is given as TGTGCCAGCAGCTCCCAGGGGAGAAACTATGGCTACACCTTC.